The entry below gives a single T cell receptor (beta chain) sequence along with its context. Its antigen is unknown. Base qualities are not at hand, and no much larger clone is one base apart. The data originate from a study of T cells in tuberculosis (dated by TCRdb to 2016 to 2018). As for the study more broadly: The study combined CD1B tetramers and high-throughput TCR immunosequencing to characterize T cells specific for the mycobacterial lipid antigen glucose monomycolate (GMM). With ten people per group, a South African clinical cohort compared IGRA-negative adolescents, IGRA-positive adolescents with latent tuberculosis, and adults with active tuberculosis. What the study reported, not specific to this receptor: The smaller NN-distances were partly driven by shorter CDR3-alpha lengths in active tuberculosis patients, and the difference for TCR-beta did not reach statistical significance. With the diverse GMM-specific repertoire as input, a classifier achieved just over 85% accuracy (AUROC 0.7 to 0.95), whereas GEM motif frequencies as input gave around 70% accuracy. Clinical samples were selected based on which cryopreserved specimens were available, and the active tuberculosis cases were adults whereas the controls were adolescents. Compared with IGRA-negative controls, TCR-alpha repertoires from active tuberculosis had smaller mean NN-distances to GMM-specific TCRs, which suggests clonal expansion of these TCRs.

At study entry, a tuberculin skin test and the QuantiFERON-TB GOLD In-Tube IGRA were used to screen adolescents for latent tuberculosis infection. Immunosequencing of unsorted cryopreserved PBMC covered, on average, around 96,000 T cells per clinical donor. Eleven high schools in the Worcester region of the Western Cape, South Africa, served as enrollment sites for adolescents aged 12 to 18 years. About 10 M. tuberculosis-infected and ten uninfected adolescents were selected with matching for age and sex. Adolescent PBMC were isolated from freshly drawn heparinized blood by density centrifugation and cryopreserved. The immunoSEQ multiplex PCR assay was used to generate TCR libraries, with TCR-beta and/or TCR-alpha/delta assays applied to each sample. Amplified TCR libraries were sequenced on the Illumina high-throughput platform. The authors' analysis ran thus. Clustering and dimensionality reduction relied on pairwise TCRdist distances among GMM-specific receptors from T cells that were either sorted ex vivo or expanded in vitro. Each clinical repertoire was scored by mean NN-distance, the average TCRdist to the nearest 10% of tetramer-positive reference sequences. GEM TCR motif frequency was calculated as the fraction of unique TCRs that matched known GEM sequences by V/J usage and CDR3 length. Linear discriminant analysis with leave-one-out cross-validation, implemented in scikit-learn, was used to classify active tuberculosis. TCRdb limited this immuneACCESS table to in-frame rearrangements with V and J called. A share of clones is missing; checked studies link under half to unresolved V genes, and the rest is unexplained. V and J calls plus clone size are reproduced from that table; the DNA served to infer D and trimming. This sample gives some 40,000 clones in total; around 96% of them show up just once. The top ten clonotypes cover roughly 3.5% of the sample.

The CDR3 measures 14 amino acids from cysteine to phenylalanine. The only DNA kept is the CDR3, 42 bases in frame from the first base. V and J lose 6 bases and 3 bases, and a span of 13 bases separates them. The germline V gene (reference sequence) provides CDR1 MNHEY and CDR2 SMNVEV. The TCR originated in a donor aged 10 to 29 with latent tuberculosis or without tuberculosis infection. The sample was PBMCs. In this chain, TRBV27 is recombined with TRBJ2-3; a tentative D match to TRBD1 spans 8 bases. The CDR3 in this case is CASSDRGGTDTQYF. The DNA is TGTGCCAGCAGCGACAGGGGAGGGACAGATACGCAGTATTTT.